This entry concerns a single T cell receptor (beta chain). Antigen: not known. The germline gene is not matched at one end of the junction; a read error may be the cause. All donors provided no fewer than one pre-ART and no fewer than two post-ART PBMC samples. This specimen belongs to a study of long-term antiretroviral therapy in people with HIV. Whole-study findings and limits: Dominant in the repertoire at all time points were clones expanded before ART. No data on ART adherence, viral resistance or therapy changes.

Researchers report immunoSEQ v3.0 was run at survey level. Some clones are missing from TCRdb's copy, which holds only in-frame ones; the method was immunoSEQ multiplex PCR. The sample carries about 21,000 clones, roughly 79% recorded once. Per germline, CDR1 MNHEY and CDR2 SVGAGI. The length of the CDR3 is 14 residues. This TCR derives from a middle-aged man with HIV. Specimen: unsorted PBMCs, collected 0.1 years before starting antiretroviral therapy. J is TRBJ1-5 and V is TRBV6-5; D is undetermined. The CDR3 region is CASSYSAYGWHQDF. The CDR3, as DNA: TGTGCCAGCAGTTACTCGGCGTATGGATGGCATCAGGATTTT.